Given below is one T cell receptor (beta chain) in context. This clone was picked up one time. This clone's antigen is unknown. Base qualities are not provided; no much larger clone lies one nucleotide away. The sample belongs to a study of blood T cell repertoires in COVID-19 (TCRdb year 2020). Regarding the complete study: The collaborator samples originated in the United States, Italy and Spain and spanned the acute and convalescent phases of COVID-19. The material from the prospective study consisted of cDNA or gDNA derived from T cells, B-cell-depleted T cells, or PBMCs. Subjects who had been exposed to COVID-19, were actively infected with it, or had recovered from it provided the deeply sampled blood TCRbeta repertoires that made up the dataset. The repertoires were released in a freely available public database meant as a resource for research on the immune response to SARS-CoV-2. The samples were drawn from two sources: the first 160 participants of the ongoing ImmuneRACE study, and approximately 1,300 subjects contributed by 6 global collaborators. Sample metadata almost always included a de-identified subject ID, COVID-19 status, age in years and sex. HLA class I and class II types, where available, came from metadata supplied by the sample provider rather than from assay-based typing. Paper-wide results and their limitations: Clinical and demographic metadata were provided uncurated, with the amount varying by source and participant.

The immunoSEQ Assay, a bias-controlled multiplex PCR, was used to amplify TCRbeta CDR3 regions from genomic DNA. In the source study's methods: Within the assay, amplification of reference gene primers was used to estimate how many nucleated cells each sample contained. To quantify the absolute abundance of each unique TCRbeta CDR3 rearrangement, sequence reads were collapsed and filtered. For each sample, productive Simpson clonality was calculated as the square root of Simpson's diversity index across productive rearrangements. TCRdb took this table from immuneACCESS and kept in-frame rearrangements with V and J called. Such tables lack part of the clones; where checked against another copy, unresolved V genes explain under half of the gap, and the rest is unexplained. That table supplies the V and J calls and clone size; D and trimming were determined from the DNA. This sample is represented by tens of thousands of clones; 84% of them were singletons. The top ten constitute 30% to 45% of the sample.

The CDR3, cysteine through phenylalanine, is 14 amino acids long. Only CDR3 DNA is held: 42 bases, read in frame from base 1. V is pared back by 6 bases and J by 2 bases, with 10 bases lying between the germline termini. CDR1 and CDR2, per the germline V gene (reference sequence), are LGHDT and YNNKEL. Whole blood was collected in K2EDTA tubes by collaborating institutions according to the institutions' own protocols. For TCRbeta analysis, collaborators shipped samples in one of three forms: frozen whole blood, isolated PBMCs, or DNA extracted from either of those sample types. The chain was built from TRBV3-1 (or the pseudogene TRBV3-2) and TRBJ1-4; the D gene is unclear. Sequencing input: peripheral blood. This receptor was taken from a man aged 70-80 years with acute or convalescent COVID-19. The DNA sequence follows: TGTGCCAGCAGGAGCGCCGGGACTAATGAAAAACTGTTTTTT. Its protein is CASRSAGTNEKLFF.